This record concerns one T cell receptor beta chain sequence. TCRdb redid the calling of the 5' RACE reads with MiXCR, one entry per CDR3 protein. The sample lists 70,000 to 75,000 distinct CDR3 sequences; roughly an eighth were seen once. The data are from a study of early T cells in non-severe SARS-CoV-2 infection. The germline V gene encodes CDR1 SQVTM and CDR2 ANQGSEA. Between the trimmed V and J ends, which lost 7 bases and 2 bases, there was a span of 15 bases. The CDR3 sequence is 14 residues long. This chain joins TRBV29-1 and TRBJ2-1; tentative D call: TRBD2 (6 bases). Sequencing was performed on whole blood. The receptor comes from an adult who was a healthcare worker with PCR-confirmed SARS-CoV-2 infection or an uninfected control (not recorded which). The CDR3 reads CSAAGLLTYNEQFF. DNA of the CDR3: TGCAGCGCAGCCGGACTATTGACCTACAATGAGCAGTTCTTC.